Listed below are T cell receptor beta chains from one sample, sequenced in a study of blood T cell repertoires in COVID-19. The protocol was immunoSEQ multiplex PCR, while the TCRdb copy is restricted to in-frame clones and leaves out a portion. The sample carries about 190,000 clones, 80% to 90% recorded once. The sequencing sample was made of peripheral blood. The receptors originated from an older woman with active or convalescent COVID-19. Each CDR3 is given with its conserved first and last residue. Fields, in order: D gene, clone size, V gene, J gene, CDR3 DNA, CDR3 protein. The D gene is left open where the match is weak. A row's size may be missing; if present it is once, few, many or a size class.

D gene: TRBD2; clone size: NA; V gene: TRBV11-2; J gene: TRBJ2-1; CDR3 DNA: TGTGCCAGCAGCTTAGTGGGGACTAGCGGGAGAAATGAGCAGTTCTTC; CDR3 protein: CASSLVGTSGRNEQFF
D gene: TRBD1; clone size: NA; V gene: TRBV18; J gene: TRBJ1-4; CDR3 DNA: TGTGCCAGCTCACCAGGGACAGAAGAAAAACTGTTTTTT; CDR3 protein: CASSPGTEEKLFF
D gene: NA; clone size: NA; V gene: TRBV6-5; J gene: TRBJ2-3; CDR3 DNA: TGTGCCAGCCGCCCCCGAGGGTCCGGCACAGATACGCAGTATTTT; CDR3 protein: CASRPRGSGTDTQYF
D gene: NA; clone size: NA; V gene: TRBV6-1; J gene: TRBJ1-2; CDR3 DNA: TGTGCCAGCAGTGAATCTGCCACATTCTATGGCTACACCTTC; CDR3 protein: CASSESATFYGYTF
D gene: NA; clone size: NA; V gene: TRBV5-1; J gene: TRBJ2-3; CDR3 DNA: TGCGCCAGCAGCTTGCAGGAGCGGAGCACAGATACGCAGTATTTT; CDR3 protein: CASSLQERSTDTQYF
D gene: TRBD2; clone size: NA; V gene: TRBV28; J gene: TRBJ2-3; CDR3 DNA: TGTGCCAGCAGTCCAACCCCCGGGACTAGCGGGAGTAATACGCAGTATTTT; CDR3 protein: CASSPTPGTSGSNTQYF
D gene: TRBD1; clone size: NA; V gene: TRBV23-1; J gene: TRBJ2-7; CDR3 DNA: TGCGCCAGCAGTCAATTTAGGGCAGGGGGCTTAGGTGCTTCCTACGAGCAGTACTTC; CDR3 protein: CASSQFRAGGLGASYEQYF
D gene: NA; clone size: NA; V gene: TRBV29-1; J gene: TRBJ1-3; CDR3 DNA: TGCAGCGTTGACGGCGGCAAGACAGGCTCTGGAAACACCATATATTTT; CDR3 protein: CSVDGGKTGSGNTIYF
D gene: TRBD2; clone size: NA; V gene: TRBV19; J gene: TRBJ2-3; CDR3 DNA: TGTGCCTCCCGACTAGCGGGAGGGATCACAGATACGCAGTATTTT; CDR3 protein: CASRLAGGITDTQYF
D gene: TRBD2; clone size: NA; V gene: TRBV9; J gene: TRBJ2-7; CDR3 DNA: TGTGCCAGCAGCGTAGACGGGGGAGGGTCCTACGAGCAGTACTTC; CDR3 protein: CASSVDGGGSYEQYF
D gene: TRBD1; clone size: few; V gene: TRBV5-4; J gene: TRBJ2-7; CDR3 DNA: TGTGCCAGCAGCTTGGACAGGGGAACCTACGAGCAGTACTTC; CDR3 protein: CASSLDRGTYEQYF
D gene: TRBD2; clone size: NA; V gene: TRBV2; J gene: TRBJ2-1; CDR3 DNA: TGTGCCAGCAGTGCTCTAGCGGGACGTGCTGAGCAGTTCTTC; CDR3 protein: CASSALAGRAEQFF
D gene: TRBD2; clone size: NA; V gene: TRBV6-6; J gene: TRBJ2-3; CDR3 DNA: TGTGCCAGCAGCCAATTCTCAGGACTAGCGGGAGGGCCCCCTAGCACAGATACGCAGTATTTT; CDR3 protein: CASSQFSGLAGGPPSTDTQYF
D gene: TRBD2; clone size: NA; V gene: TRBV5-1; J gene: TRBJ2-1; CDR3 DNA: TGCGCCAGCAGCTTGGGATCGGAGCGGGGCCAGTTCTTC; CDR3 protein: CASSLGSERGQFF
D gene: NA; clone size: few; V gene: TRBV2; J gene: TRBJ1-4; CDR3 DNA: TGTGCCAGCAGTGAAGAGGGGGAAAAACTGTTTTTT; CDR3 protein: CASSEEGEKLFF
D gene: TRBD2; clone size: NA; V gene: TRBV7-8; J gene: TRBJ2-3; CDR3 DNA: TGTGCCAGCAAAAGACTAGCGGGAGGTACAGATACGCAGTATTTT; CDR3 protein: CASKRLAGGTDTQYF
D gene: TRBD1; clone size: NA; V gene: TRBV7-6; J gene: TRBJ2-2; CDR3 DNA: TGTGCCAGCAGCTTCATGGGTAAAAACAGGGGACCTACCGGGGAGCTGTTTTTT; CDR3 protein: CASSFMGKNRGPTGELFF
D gene: NA; clone size: few; V gene: TRBV2; J gene: TRBJ2-7; CDR3 DNA: TGTGCCAGCAGTGTCGGGGTGTCCTACGAGCAGTACTTC; CDR3 protein: CASSVGVSYEQYF
D gene: TRBD2; clone size: NA; V gene: TRBV9; J gene: TRBJ2-1; CDR3 DNA: TGTGCCAGCAGCGTAACCCTAGCGGGAGTAGGGGCTAATGAGCAGTTCTTC; CDR3 protein: CASSVTLAGVGANEQFF
D gene: NA; clone size: few; V gene: TRBV28; J gene: TRBJ2-3; CDR3 DNA: TGTGCCAGCAGGATGATGCTAGCTTCAGATACGCAGTATTTT; CDR3 protein: CASRMMLASDTQYF
D gene: NA; clone size: NA; V gene: TRBV10-3; J gene: TRBJ1-1; CDR3 DNA: TGTGCCATCCGACAGCTTATGAACACTGAAGCTTTCTTT; CDR3 protein: CAIRQLMNTEAFF
D gene: TRBD2; clone size: NA; V gene: TRBV5-1; J gene: TRBJ2-7; CDR3 DNA: TGCGCCAGCAGCTTGCGGGGGGTAGGGTACTACGAGCAGTACTTC; CDR3 protein: CASSLRGVGYYEQYF
D gene: TRBD2; clone size: NA; V gene: TRBV10-1; J gene: TRBJ2-5; CDR3 DNA: TGCGCCAGCAGTGACCATTGTGGGCTAGCGGAGGGGATAGAGACCCAGTACTTC; CDR3 protein: CASSDHCGLAEGIETQYF
D gene: NA; clone size: once; V gene: TRBV6-1; J gene: TRBJ1-6; CDR3 DNA: TGTGCCAGCAGTGAAGGAGAGGCCTATAATTCACCCCTCCACTTT; CDR3 protein: CASSEGEAYNSPLHF
D gene: TRBD1; clone size: NA; V gene: TRBV2; J gene: TRBJ1-5; CDR3 DNA: TGTGCCAGCAGTCAGGGACAGGCGGGTCAGCCCCAGCATTTT; CDR3 protein: CASSQGQAGQPQHF
D gene: TRBD2; clone size: once; V gene: TRBV3-1/TRBV3-2; J gene: TRBJ2-1; CDR3 DNA: TGTGCCAGCAGCCACGGAACTAGCGGGTATGAGCAGTTCTTC; CDR3 protein: CASSHGTSGYEQFF
D gene: TRBD2; clone size: NA; V gene: TRBV2; J gene: TRBJ2-1; CDR3 DNA: TGTGCCAGCAGTGGGTCTAGCGGGAGGGTATACAATGAGCAGTTCTTC; CDR3 protein: CASSGSSGRVYNEQFF
D gene: NA; clone size: NA; V gene: TRBV29-1; J gene: TRBJ1-1; CDR3 DNA: TGCAGCGTGGAACGACGCGGCACTGAAGCTTTCTTT; CDR3 protein: CSVERRGTEAFF
D gene: NA; clone size: NA; V gene: TRBV2; J gene: TRBJ2-5; CDR3 DNA: TGTGCCAGCTCCCAGGAGGGGTCGTACCAAGAGACCCAGTACTTC; CDR3 protein: CASSQEGSYQETQYF
D gene: NA; clone size: NA; V gene: TRBV11-1; J gene: TRBJ2-3; CDR3 DNA: TGTGCCAGCAGCACCCGGACTTCCACAGATACGCAGTATTTT; CDR3 protein: CASSTRTSTDTQYF
D gene: TRBD1; clone size: NA; V gene: TRBV5-4; J gene: TRBJ1-3; CDR3 DNA: TGTGCCAGCAGCCTGGGAGGGACAGCCACTGGAAACACCATATATTTT; CDR3 protein: CASSLGGTATGNTIYF
D gene: TRBD1; clone size: NA; V gene: TRBV2; J gene: TRBJ2-2; CDR3 DNA: TGTGCCAGCAGCGGGGACAGGAGGGGAACCGGGGAGCTGTTTTTT; CDR3 protein: CASSGDRRGTGELFF
D gene: NA; clone size: once; V gene: TRBV12-3/TRBV12-4; J gene: TRBJ2-5; CDR3 DNA: TGTGCCAGCAGTCCCACAGGGAGCCGGACCCAGTACTTC; CDR3 protein: CASSPTGSRTQYF
D gene: NA; clone size: few; V gene: TRBV25-1; J gene: TRBJ1-1; CDR3 DNA: TGTGCCAGCAGCCCTAATACCTTGACAGGAGTGAACACTGAAGCTTTCTTT; CDR3 protein: CASSPNTLTGVNTEAFF
D gene: TRBD1; clone size: many; V gene: TRBV5-4; J gene: TRBJ2-2; CDR3 DNA: TGTGCCAGCAGCTTACAGGGGGCGGCCGGGGAGCTGTTTTTT; CDR3 protein: CASSLQGAAGELFF
D gene: TRBD1; clone size: NA; V gene: TRBV19; J gene: TRBJ2-1; CDR3 DNA: TGTGCCAGTAGTATTATGACAGGGCTCTATGAGCAGTTCTTC; CDR3 protein: CASSIMTGLYEQFF
D gene: TRBD2; clone size: NA; V gene: TRBV5-6; J gene: TRBJ2-1; CDR3 DNA: TGTGCCAGCAGCTTGGGTCTAGCGGGGGCCAATGAGCAGTTCTTC; CDR3 protein: CASSLGLAGANEQFF
D gene: TRBD1; clone size: NA; V gene: TRBV5-1; J gene: TRBJ2-2; CDR3 DNA: TGCGCCAGCAGCTCCGTCGGGACAGCCAACACCGGGGAGCTGTTTTTT; CDR3 protein: CASSSVGTANTGELFF
D gene: NA; clone size: NA; V gene: TRBV7-9; J gene: TRBJ2-7; CDR3 DNA: TGTGCCAGCGGCCTAGTCCAGGAGCAGTACTTC; CDR3 protein: CASGLVQEQYF
D gene: TRBD2; clone size: NA; V gene: TRBV4-2; J gene: TRBJ2-1; CDR3 DNA: TGTGCCAGCAGCGGACGACTAGCGGGAGGGCCGGTTGAGCAGTTCTTC; CDR3 protein: CASSGRLAGGPVEQFF
D gene: TRBD1; clone size: NA; V gene: TRBV7-2; J gene: TRBJ2-7; CDR3 DNA: TGTGCCAGCAGCTTACTTGACTGGGACAGGGGGATCTACGAGCAGTACTTC; CDR3 protein: CASSLLDWDRGIYEQYF
D gene: TRBD2; clone size: NA; V gene: TRBV3-1/TRBV3-2; J gene: TRBJ2-1; CDR3 DNA: TGTGCCAGCAGCACTCCCGGGACTAGCGGCTACAATGAGCAGTTCTTC; CDR3 protein: CASSTPGTSGYNEQFF
D gene: NA; clone size: few; V gene: TRBV4-1; J gene: TRBJ1-1; CDR3 DNA: TGCGCCAGCAGCCCGAATATAGGGAGCACTGAAGCTTTCTTT; CDR3 protein: CASSPNIGSTEAFF
D gene: NA; clone size: once; V gene: TRBV5-1; J gene: TRBJ1-4; CDR3 DNA: TGCGCCAGCAGCTTGTCGACAGGAGGTGAAAAACTGTTTTTT; CDR3 protein: CASSLSTGGEKLFF
D gene: TRBD1; clone size: NA; V gene: TRBV5-5; J gene: TRBJ2-1; CDR3 DNA: TGTGCCAGCAGCGCAGACAGGGGAGCATCCTACAATGAGCAGTTCTTC; CDR3 protein: CASSADRGASYNEQFF
D gene: NA; clone size: NA; V gene: TRBV30; J gene: TRBJ2-7; CDR3 DNA: TGTGCCTGGAGTCCGGGAGATTACGAGCAGTACTTC; CDR3 protein: CAWSPGDYEQYF
D gene: TRBD1; clone size: NA; V gene: TRBV5-4; J gene: TRBJ2-7; CDR3 DNA: TGTGCCAGCAGCTTGACCGGGACAGGGTACTACGAGCAGTACTTC; CDR3 protein: CASSLTGTGYYEQYF
D gene: NA; clone size: NA; V gene: TRBV5-1; J gene: TRBJ1-6; CDR3 DNA: TGCGCCAGCAGCTTGTCCGGCGGTAATTCACCCCTCCACTTT; CDR3 protein: CASSLSGGNSPLHF
D gene: NA; clone size: few; V gene: TRBV3-1/TRBV3-2; J gene: TRBJ1-4; CDR3 DNA: TGTGCCAGCAGCCAAGAAGGGGAAAATGAAAAACTGTTTTTT; CDR3 protein: CASSQEGENEKLFF
D gene: NA; clone size: NA; V gene: TRBV18; J gene: TRBJ1-1; CDR3 DNA: TGTGCCAGCTCTCTATTTCGGGGTGGCGGGAACACTGAAGCTTTCTTT; CDR3 protein: CASSLFRGGGNTEAFF
D gene: NA; clone size: NA; V gene: TRBV19; J gene: TRBJ2-7; CDR3 DNA: TGTGCCAGTAGTAGAGGAGCAGGGCTTGGCGAGCAGTACTTC; CDR3 protein: CASSRGAGLGEQYF
D gene: TRBD2; clone size: NA; V gene: TRBV19; J gene: TRBJ2-1; CDR3 DNA: TGTGCCAGTAGTGGGACTAGCGGGACTTACAATGAGCAGTTCTTC; CDR3 protein: CASSGTSGTYNEQFF
D gene: TRBD1; clone size: NA; V gene: TRBV29-1; J gene: TRBJ1-2; CDR3 DNA: TGCAGCGTTGTGGGACAGGGGTATGGCTACACCTTC; CDR3 protein: CSVVGQGYGYTF
D gene: TRBD1; clone size: NA; V gene: TRBV19; J gene: TRBJ1-1; CDR3 DNA: TGTGCCAGTAGCGATAAGACAGGGTTCACTGAAGCTTTCTTT; CDR3 protein: CASSDKTGFTEAFF
D gene: NA; clone size: NA; V gene: TRBV7-9; J gene: TRBJ1-4; CDR3 DNA: TGTGCCAGCAGCTTACGGACAGTCGGTGAAAAACTGTTTTTT; CDR3 protein: CASSLRTVGEKLFF
D gene: TRBD2; clone size: NA; V gene: TRBV6-5; J gene: TRBJ2-1; CDR3 DNA: TGTGCCAGCAGTTACATCGGGACTAGTTATGAGCAGTTCTTC; CDR3 protein: CASSYIGTSYEQFF
D gene: TRBD2; clone size: NA; V gene: TRBV11-1; J gene: TRBJ2-2; CDR3 DNA: TGTGCCAGCAGCTCGGCCGGGACTAGCGGGATCGGGGAGCTGTTTTTT; CDR3 protein: CASSSAGTSGIGELFF
D gene: NA; clone size: NA; V gene: TRBV19; J gene: TRBJ1-5; CDR3 DNA: TGTGCCAGTAGTATAGATCTTAGGGGTAGTCAGCCCCAGCATTTT; CDR3 protein: CASSIDLRGSQPQHF